This entry lists 17 T cell receptor beta chains sequenced from one sample in a study of Graves' ophthalmopathy and Graves' hyperthyroidism. The study amplified TCR beta CDR3 regions using RNA transcripts. An opening RT-PCR round employed HTBI primers and preceded a second-round multiplex PCR. TCRdb reprocessed the multiplex PCR reads via MiXCR and lists one record per CDR3 protein. This table has over 650,000 distinct CDR3 sequences, more than 40% appearing once. The sequencing sample was made of peripheral blood. Receptors were obtained from an adult man with Graves' ophthalmopathy.

J is TRBJ2-7 and V is TRBV7-9; TRBD2 agrees at 10 bases. V was pared by 3 bases and J by 4 bases, with 6 bases of the junction left unmatched. Germline-derived CDR1 and CDR2 are SEHNR and FQNEAQ (reference sequence). CDR3 length: 15 amino acids. The CDR3 DNA follows: TGTGCCAGCAGCTTCAGGACAGCGGGGGGGTACGAGCAGTACTTC. The encoded protein is CASSFRTAGGYEQYF.

The V and J genes are TRBV29-1 and TRBJ1-1; 8 nucleotides match TRBD1. Germline V CDR1 and CDR2: SQVTM, ANQGSEA. Trimming at V came to 6 bases and at J to 11 bases, leaving 8 bases not matched to a gene. The CDR3 sequence is 11 residues long. The CDR3 DNA reads as TGCAGCGTCGGTGGGGACAGGTATGCTTTCTTT. This encodes CSVGGDRYAFF.

This clonotype showed up many times. The junction shows a germline mismatch at one end, possibly a read error. The chain combines TRBV19 with TRBJ2-5; 10 positions match TRBD2. Germline V gene data show CDR1 as LNHDA and CDR2 as SQIVND (reference sequence). The CDR3 contains 15 residues. CDR3 DNA sequence: TGCGCCAGCAGTGGCGCTAGCGGGGGCCAAGAGACCCAGTACTTC. As protein: CASSGASGGQETQYF.

The genes are TRBV2 and TRBJ1-1, with D possibly being TRBD1 (5 bases). Per germline, CDR1 SNHLY and CDR2 FYNNEI. V lost 11 bases and J lost 0, with 16 bases in between. The CDR3 contains 14 residues. The CDR3 reads CAQTDSSLNTEAFF. As DNA, the CDR3 is TGTGCCCAGACAGACAGTTCCCTGAACACTGAAGCTTTCTTT.

The CDR3 DNA is TGTGCCAGTAGTATGCGGGGGGGCCATAGGACAGATACGCAGTATTTT. Its translation: CASSMRGGHRTDTQYF. The genes are TRBV19 and TRBJ2-3, with 9 positions matching TRBD2. Germline V CDR1 and CDR2: LNHDA, SQIVND (reference sequence). CDR3 size: 16 residues. With 3 bases clipped from V and 3 bases from J, the junction kept 7 bases outside the gene matches.

The rearrangement uses TRBV5-1 and TRBJ2-5; tentative D call: TRBD2 (7 bases). V was pared by 4 bases and J by 1 base, with 14 bases between. CDR1 SGHRS and CDR2 YFSETQ come from the germline V gene. The CDR3 is 15 residues long. The CDR3: CASSRGAGVQETQYF. The DNA of the CDR3 is TGCGCCAGCAGCCGGGGGGCCGGGGTCCAAGAGACCCAGTACTTC. Complete variable domain (other parts from reference TRBV5-1 and TRBJ2-5): KAGVTQTPRYLIKTRGQQVTLSCSPISGHRSVSWYQQTPGQGLQFLFEYFSETQRNKGNFPGRFSGRQFSNSRSEMNVSTLELGDSALYLCASSRGAGVQETQYFGPGTRLLVL.

The rearrangement uses TRBV10-3 and TRBJ2-2; D gene ambiguous. Looked up from germline, CDR1 is ENHRY and CDR2 is SYGVKD. V was cut by 5 bases and J by 6 bases, with 7 bases left in between. CDR3 length equals 12 residues. Here the CDR3 DNA reads TGTGCCATCAGTCTCTTATCCGGGGAGCTGTTTTTT. It translates to CAISLLSGELFF.

The chain's CDR3 is CSASGASDTGELFF. CDR3 DNA sequence: TGCAGTGCCTCCGGGGCTAGCGACACCGGGGAGCTGTTTTTT. The rearrangement joins TRBV20-1 to TRBJ2-2; D possibly corresponds to TRBD2 (6 bases). The CDR3 length is 14 residues. Germline V gene data show CDR1 as DFQATT and CDR2 as SNEGSKA (reference sequence). Trimming pared 6 bases from V and 3 bases from J, leaving 14 bases between.

About this clonotype itself: The conserved phenylalanine or tryptophan normally closing the CDR3 is absent here, so this likely arose from a read error. The DNA is left out, because the CDR3 cannot be placed on it with certainty; the CDR3 is given as TCRdb lists it. The chain recombines TRBV7-2 with TRBJ1-6. Per the germline V gene, CDR1 is SGHTA and CDR2 is FQGNSA. With termini counted, the CDR3 has 11 amino acids. The CDR3 region is CASSSRRSGNT.

J is TRBJ2-5 and V is TRBV7-2, with 9 bases matching TRBD2. V dropped 2 bases and J dropped 0; count of bases not matched to a gene: 4. Germline CDR1 SGHTA, CDR2 FQGNSA. This CDR3 has 16 amino acids. The CDR3 loop reads CASSLRLAGNQETQYF. CDR3 DNA: TGTGCCAGCAGCTTACGGCTAGCGGGGAACCAAGAGACCCAGTACTTC.

This clonotype has a count of ten or more. V usage is TRBV7-9 and J usage is TRBJ2-2; the D is unclear. The CDR3 spans 13 residues. Trimming pared 2 bases from V and 7 bases from J, leaving 8 bases between. The germline V gene has CDR1 SEHNR and CDR2 FQNEAQ (reference sequence). CDR3 in amino acids: CASSLRNNGELFF. The CDR3 bases are TGTGCCAGCAGCTTACGGAATAACGGGGAGCTGTTTTTT.

This clonotype has ten or more counts. CDR3 sequence reads: CASSGQGNTIYF. The CDR3 DNA follows: TGTGCCAGCAGTGGTCAGGGAAACACCATATATTTT. This rearrangement joins TRBV2 to TRBJ1-3; D remains unclear. Germline-derived CDR1 and CDR2 are SNHLY and FYNNEI. V shed 4 bases and J shed 4 bases, with 5 bases lying between them. This CDR3 region has 12 residues.

This clonotype came up a few times. This may stem from a read error, because a much larger clone lies one nucleotide away. This rearrangement joins TRBV3-1 to TRBJ1-2; a possible D gene is TRBD1 (5 bases). The CDR3 runs to 13 residues. Trimming took 4 bases from V and 4 from J, leaving 10 bases between them. The V gene's germline CDR1 is LGHDT and CDR2 YNNKEL (reference sequence). The CDR3 DNA is TGTGCCAGCAGCCTCCGGGACGGCTATGGCTACACCTTC. Its translation is CASSLRDGYGYTF.

This clonotype turned up a few times. The chain has TRBV6-6 and TRBJ1-4; D not resolved. This CDR3 has 14 residues. The germline CDR1 and CDR2 sequences are MNHNY and SVGAGI (reference sequence). The V gene lost 2 bases and the J gene lost 4 bases, with 8 bases spanning the gap. The CDR3: CASSYIQNNEKLFF. The CDR3 DNA is TGTGCCAGCAGTTACATACAGAATAATGAAAAACTGTTTTTT.

This clonotype was recorded many times. The chain couples TRBV14 to TRBJ2-7; TRBD1 matches 8 bases. Trimming removed 1 base from V and 3 bases from J; junction bases left unmatched: 5. CDR3 length: 15 residues. Germline CDR1 is SGHDN and CDR2 is FVKESK. CDR3 DNA sequence: TGTGCCAGCAGCCAAGTCGGGACAGGCCTCTACGAGCAGTACTTC. Amino acid sequence: CASSQVGTGLYEQYF.

V is TRBV29-1 and J is TRBJ1-3, with TRBD1 as a possible D gene (6 bases). This CDR3 contains 17 residues. Germline V gives CDR1 SQVTM, CDR2 ANQGSEA. V dropped 4 bases and J dropped 3 bases, with 22 bases sitting between them. The CDR3 here is CSVASGGLSGDGNTIYF. DNA for the CDR3: TGCAGCGTTGCGTCGGGGGGGCTTTCTGGGGATGGAAACACCATATATTTT.

This clonotype was counted ten times or more. J is TRBJ1-6 and V is TRBV5-1; no clear D gene. Germline values: CDR1 SGHRS, CDR2 YFSETQ. CDR3 size: 14 residues. Deletions cut 4 bases from V and 10 bases from J, with 15 bases between. The CDR3 DNA reads TGCGCCAGCAGCCCGCAGCAAGAGGGATCACCCCTCCACTTT. Translated, it gives CASSPQQEGSPLHF.